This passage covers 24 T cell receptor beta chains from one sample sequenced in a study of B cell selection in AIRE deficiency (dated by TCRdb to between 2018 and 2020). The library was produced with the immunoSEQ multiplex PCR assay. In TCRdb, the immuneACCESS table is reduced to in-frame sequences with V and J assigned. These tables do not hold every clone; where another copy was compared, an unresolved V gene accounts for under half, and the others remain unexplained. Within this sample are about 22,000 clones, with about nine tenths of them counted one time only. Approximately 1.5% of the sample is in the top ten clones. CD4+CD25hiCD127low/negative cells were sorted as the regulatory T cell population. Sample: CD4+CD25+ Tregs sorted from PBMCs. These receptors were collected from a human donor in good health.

CDR3 protein: CASSSPGSYEQYF. The CDR3 DNA is TGTGCCAGCAGTTCCCCTGGATCTTACGAGCAGTACTTC. This sequence joins TRBV6-1 and TRBJ2-7; D call uncertain. This CDR3 has 13 amino acids. Germline V gene data show CDR1 as MNHNS and CDR2 as SASEGT. With 5 bases removed from V and 4 bases from J, the gap between germline ends came to 12 bases.

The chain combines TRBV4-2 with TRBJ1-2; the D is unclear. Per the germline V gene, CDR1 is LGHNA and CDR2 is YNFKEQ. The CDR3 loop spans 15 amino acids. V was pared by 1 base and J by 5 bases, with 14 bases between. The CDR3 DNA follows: TGTGCCAGCAGCCAAGGTGCAGTAGTAGGGTATGGCTACACCTTC. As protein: CASSQGAVVGYGYTF.

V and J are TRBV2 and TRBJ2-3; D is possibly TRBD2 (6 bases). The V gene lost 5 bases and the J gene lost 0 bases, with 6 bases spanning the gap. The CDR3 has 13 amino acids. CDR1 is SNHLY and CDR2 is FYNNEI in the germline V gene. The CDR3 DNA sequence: TGTGCCAGCAGTCTAGCGAGCACAGATACGCAGTATTTT. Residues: CASSLASTDTQYF. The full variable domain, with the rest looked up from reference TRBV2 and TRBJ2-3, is EPEVTQTPSHQVTQMGQEVILRCVPISNHLYFYWYRQILGQKVEFLVSFYNNEISEKSEIFDDQFSVERPDGSNFTLKIRSTKLEDSAMYFCASSLASTDTQYFGPGTRLTVL.

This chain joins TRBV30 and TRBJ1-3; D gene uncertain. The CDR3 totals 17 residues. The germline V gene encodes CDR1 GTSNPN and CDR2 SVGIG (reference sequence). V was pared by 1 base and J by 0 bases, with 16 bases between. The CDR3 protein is CAWSEGPSKPSGNTIYF. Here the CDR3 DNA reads TGTGCCTGGAGTGAAGGTCCAAGCAAGCCCTCTGGAAACACCATATATTTT.

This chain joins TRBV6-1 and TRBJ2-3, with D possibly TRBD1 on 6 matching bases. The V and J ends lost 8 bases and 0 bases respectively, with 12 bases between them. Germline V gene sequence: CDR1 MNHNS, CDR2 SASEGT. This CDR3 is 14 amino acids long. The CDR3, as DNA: TGTGCCAGCCGTTCCAGGGGTAGCACAGATACGCAGTATTTT. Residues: CASRSRGSTDTQYF.

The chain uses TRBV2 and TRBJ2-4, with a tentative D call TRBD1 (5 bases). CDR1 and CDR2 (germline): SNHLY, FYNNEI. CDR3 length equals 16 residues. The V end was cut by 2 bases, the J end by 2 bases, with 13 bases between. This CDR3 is CASSEWGRATKNIQYF. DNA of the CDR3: TGTGCCAGCAGTGAATGGGGCAGGGCTACCAAAAACATTCAGTACTTC. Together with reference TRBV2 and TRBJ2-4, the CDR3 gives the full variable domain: EPEVTQTPSHQVTQMGQEVILRCVPISNHLYFYWYRQILGQKVEFLVSFYNNEISEKSEIFDDQFSVERPDGSNFTLKIRSTKLEDSAMYFCASSEWGRATKNIQYFGAGTRLSVL.

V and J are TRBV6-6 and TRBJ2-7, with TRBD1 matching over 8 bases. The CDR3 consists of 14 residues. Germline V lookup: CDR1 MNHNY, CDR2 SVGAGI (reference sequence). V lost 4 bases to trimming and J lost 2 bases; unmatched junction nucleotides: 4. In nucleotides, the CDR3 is TGTGCCAGCAGTTCCAGGACAGGGACCTACGAGCAGTACTTC. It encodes CASSSRTGTYEQYF.

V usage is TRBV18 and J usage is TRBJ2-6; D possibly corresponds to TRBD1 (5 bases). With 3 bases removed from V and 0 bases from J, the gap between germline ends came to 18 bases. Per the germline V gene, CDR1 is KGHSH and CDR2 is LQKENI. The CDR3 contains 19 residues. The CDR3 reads CASSPTLEQALSGANVLTF. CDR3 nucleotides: TGTGCCAGCTCACCCACGTTGGAACAGGCGCTCTCTGGGGCCAACGTCCTGACTTTC.

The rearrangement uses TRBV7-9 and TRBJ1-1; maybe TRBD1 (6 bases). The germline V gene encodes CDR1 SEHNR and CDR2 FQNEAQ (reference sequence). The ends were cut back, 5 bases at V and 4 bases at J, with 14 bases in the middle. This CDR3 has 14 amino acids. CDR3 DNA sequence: TGTGCCAGCAGCCCGGGGGGCGGCGGCACTGAAGCTTTCTTT. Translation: CASSPGGGGTEAFF.

CDR3 protein: CASSLAGTSPYNEQFF. In DNA, the CDR3 is TGTGCCAGCAGTCTAGCCGGGACTAGCCCGTACAATGAGCAGTTCTTC. The chain recombines TRBV11-3 with TRBJ2-1; 9 nucleotides line up with TRBD2. The germline V gene encodes CDR1 SGHNT and CDR2 YENEEA. There are 16 residues in the CDR3. With V trimmed by 6 bases and J by 4 bases, 10 bases remained unmatched.

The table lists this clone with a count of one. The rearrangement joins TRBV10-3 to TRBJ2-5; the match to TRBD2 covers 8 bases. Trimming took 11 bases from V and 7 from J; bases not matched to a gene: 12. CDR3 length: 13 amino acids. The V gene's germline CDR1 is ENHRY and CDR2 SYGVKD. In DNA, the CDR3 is TGTGCCGTAACAGACGGGGGGGCGGGGACCCAGTACTTC. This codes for CAVTDGGAGTQYF.

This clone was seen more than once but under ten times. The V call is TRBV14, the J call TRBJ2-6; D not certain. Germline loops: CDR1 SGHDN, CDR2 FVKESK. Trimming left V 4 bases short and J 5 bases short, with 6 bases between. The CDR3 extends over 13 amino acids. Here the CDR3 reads CASSLVRANVLTF. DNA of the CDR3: TGTGCCAGCAGCCTTGTTAGGGCCAACGTCCTGACTTTC.

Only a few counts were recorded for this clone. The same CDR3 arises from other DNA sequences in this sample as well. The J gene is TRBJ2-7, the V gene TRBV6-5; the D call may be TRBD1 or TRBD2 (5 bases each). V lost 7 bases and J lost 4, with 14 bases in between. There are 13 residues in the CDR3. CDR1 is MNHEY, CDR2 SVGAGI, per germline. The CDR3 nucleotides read TGTGCCAGCAAACCGGGACGCCTTTACGAGCAGTACTTC. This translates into CASKPGRLYEQYF.

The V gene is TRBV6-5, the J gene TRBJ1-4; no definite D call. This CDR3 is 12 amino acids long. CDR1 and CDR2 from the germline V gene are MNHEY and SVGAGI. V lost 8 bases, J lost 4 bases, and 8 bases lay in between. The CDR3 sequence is CASSARNEKLFF. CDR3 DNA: TGTGCCAGCTCTGCCCGTAATGAAAAACTGTTTTTT.

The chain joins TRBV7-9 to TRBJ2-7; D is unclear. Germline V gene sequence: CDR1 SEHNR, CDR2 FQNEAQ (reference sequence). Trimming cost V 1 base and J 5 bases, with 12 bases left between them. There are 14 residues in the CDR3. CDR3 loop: CASSLDISQDEQYF. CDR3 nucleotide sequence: TGTGCCAGCAGCTTAGACATCTCCCAGGACGAGCAGTACTTC.

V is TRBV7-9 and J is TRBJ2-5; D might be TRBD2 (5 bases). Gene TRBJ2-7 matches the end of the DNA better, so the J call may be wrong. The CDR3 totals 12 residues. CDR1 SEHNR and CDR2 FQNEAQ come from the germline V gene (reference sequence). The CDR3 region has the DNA TGTGCCAGCAGCACCCGGGGCTACGAGCAGTACTTC. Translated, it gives CASSTRGYEQYF.

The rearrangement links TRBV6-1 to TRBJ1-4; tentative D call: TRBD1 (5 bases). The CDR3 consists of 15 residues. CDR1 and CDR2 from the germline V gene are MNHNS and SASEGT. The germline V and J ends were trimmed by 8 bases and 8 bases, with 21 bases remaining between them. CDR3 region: CASVDSWRVREKLFF. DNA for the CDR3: TGTGCCAGCGTTGACAGCTGGAGGGTTAGGGAAAAACTGTTTTTT.

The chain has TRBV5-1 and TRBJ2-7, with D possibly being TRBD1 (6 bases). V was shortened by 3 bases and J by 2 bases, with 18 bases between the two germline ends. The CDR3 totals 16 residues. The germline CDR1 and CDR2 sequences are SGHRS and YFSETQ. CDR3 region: CASSSDTSGHPYEQYF. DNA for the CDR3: TGCGCCAGCAGCTCGGACACTTCGGGACACCCCTACGAGCAGTACTTC.

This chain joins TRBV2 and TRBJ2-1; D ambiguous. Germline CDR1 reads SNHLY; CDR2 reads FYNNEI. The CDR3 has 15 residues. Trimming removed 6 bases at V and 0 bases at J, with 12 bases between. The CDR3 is CASRDRTFSYNEQFF. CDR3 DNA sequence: TGTGCCAGCAGAGACCGGACCTTCTCCTACAATGAGCAGTTCTTC. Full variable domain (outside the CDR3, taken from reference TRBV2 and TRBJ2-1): EPEVTQTPSHQVTQMGQEVILRCVPISNHLYFYWYRQILGQKVEFLVSFYNNEISEKSEIFDDQFSVERPDGSNFTLKIRSTKLEDSAMYFCASRDRTFSYNEQFFGPGTRLTVL.

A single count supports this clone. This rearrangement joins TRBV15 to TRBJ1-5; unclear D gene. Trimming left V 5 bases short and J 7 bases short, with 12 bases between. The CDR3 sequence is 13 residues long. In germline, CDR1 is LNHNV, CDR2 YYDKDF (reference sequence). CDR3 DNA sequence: TGTGCCACCAGCCTCTTGTGGAACCAGCCCCAGCATTTT. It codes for CATSLLWNQPQHF.

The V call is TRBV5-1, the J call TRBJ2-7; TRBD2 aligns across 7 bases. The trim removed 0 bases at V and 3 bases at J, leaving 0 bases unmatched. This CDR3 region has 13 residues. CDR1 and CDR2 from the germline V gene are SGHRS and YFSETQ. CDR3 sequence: CASSLGEGYEQYF. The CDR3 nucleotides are TGCGCCAGCAGCTTGGGGGAGGGCTACGAGCAGTACTTC.

The CDR3 coding sequence is TGTGCCAGCAGGAAGACAGGGGTGGCAGAGACCCAGTACTTC. It yields the protein CASRKTGVAETQYF. The chain links TRBV6-5 to TRBJ2-5; 8 positions agree with TRBD1. Trimming took 6 bases from V and 4 from J; bases not matched to a gene: 7. This CDR3 has 14 amino acids. The germline gives CDR1 MNHEY, CDR2 SVGAGI.

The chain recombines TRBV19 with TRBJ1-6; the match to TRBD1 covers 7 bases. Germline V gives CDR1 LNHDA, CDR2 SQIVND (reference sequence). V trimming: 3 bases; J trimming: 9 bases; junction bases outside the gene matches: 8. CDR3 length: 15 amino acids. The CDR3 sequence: CASSMATGWRSPLHF. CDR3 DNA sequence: TGTGCCAGTAGTATGGCGACAGGGTGGCGTTCACCCCTCCACTTT.

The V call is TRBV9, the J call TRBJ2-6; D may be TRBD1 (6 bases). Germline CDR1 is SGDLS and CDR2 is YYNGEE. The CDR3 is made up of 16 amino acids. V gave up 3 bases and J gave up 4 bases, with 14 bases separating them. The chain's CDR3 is CASSGPQGPGANVLTF. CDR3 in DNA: TGTGCCAGCAGCGGGCCCCAGGGGCCCGGGGCCAACGTCCTGACTTTC.